This T cell receptor beta chain was observed in a study of cytomegalovirus exposure and HLA in healthy donors. This PCR relied on a set of 60 Vbeta primers and 13 Jbeta primers. Using immunoSEQ multiplex PCR, the repertoire was profiled, and TCRdb retains in-frame clones only, with some absent. The sample has about 190,000 clones, approximately 84% seen once. Trimming removed 4 bases from V and 3 bases from J, with 12 bases in between. The germline V gene has CDR1 GTSNPN and CDR2 SVGIG (reference sequence). This CDR3 comprises 13 residues. The chain has TRBV30 and TRBJ2-5, with D perhaps matching TRBD2 (6 bases). The clonotype comes from a man aged 50-59 years in good health and CMV-seronegative. The specimen was PBMCs. The CDR3: CAWNQWGEETQYF. For the CDR3, the DNA is TGTGCCTGGAACCAATGGGGGGAAGAGACCCAGTACTTC.